This T cell receptor (beta chain) was observed in a study of T-cell reconstitution after alpha-beta-depleted transplantation in children. Study-level findings and limits: The origin of alpha-beta T cells about two months after transplant was reportedly several hundred expanded graft clones. Surviving recipient cells, namely T cells and thymic progenitors, were the source of high day-60 TCRbeta diversity in some patients. Counts and diversity of T cells one year after transplant came mostly from newly produced T cells.

Construction of the TCRbeta library involved unique molecular identifiers. TCRdb re-analysed the PCR reads in MiXCR, keeping a single row per CDR3 protein. The sample contains about 420,000 distinct CDR3 sequences, around 16% of which appear only once. The CDR3 runs 17 residues. The V gene's germline CDR1 is MDHEN and CDR2 SYDVKM. V was trimmed by 2 bases and J by 3 bases, leaving 19 bases between them. This clonotype was found a few times. Its antigen is unidentified. The chain carries TRBV28 and TRBJ2-5, with a tentative D call TRBD2 (6 bases). This sequence was found in a boy less than two years old who had a stem cell transplant for Wiskott-Aldrich syndrome, so the T cells may come from the graft donor. The specimen was PBMCs, mostly from graft donor cells, collected 360 days after TCRalphabeta/CD19-depleted stem cell transplant. The DNA of the CDR3 is TGTGCCAGCAGTTTACTCACCAAGAGACGGAGGGAAGAGACCCAGTACTTC. It yields the protein CASSLLTKRRREETQYF.